One and the same sample provided the 26 T cell receptor beta chains below, sequenced in a study of blood T cells in healthy people across ages. For the second PCR, which ran for about 6 to 12 cycles, a sample-barcoded 5' primer and a J-beta primer mix were used. TCRdb independently ran MiXCR on the 5' RACE reads; one entry per CDR3 protein. This table has around 820,000 distinct CDR3 sequences, more than 20% appearing once. These data also formed part of another study, on T cells of mothers and their children.

The sequenced sample consisted of blood. These receptor sequences come from a boy aged 10-17 years in good health.

The chain has TRBV27 and TRBJ1-1; no firm D call. This CDR3 has 14 residues. Per the germline V gene, CDR1 is MNHEY and CDR2 is SMNVEV (reference sequence). Trimming cost V 4 bases and J 1 base, with 10 bases left between them. CDR3 residues: CASSSILGNTEAFF. The CDR3 DNA reads TGTGCCAGCAGTTCTATTCTGGGGAACACTGAAGCTTTCTTT.

The gene calls are TRBV7-9 and TRBJ1-1; unclear D gene. Trimming removed 5 bases from V and 3 bases from J, with 10 bases in between. This CDR3 is built from 13 residues. Germline V gene data show CDR1 as SEHNR and CDR2 as FQNEAQ (reference sequence). The CDR3 region has the DNA TGTGCCAGCAGCAGGGCCCTTTACACTGAAGCTTTCTTT. Translating gives CASSRALYTEAFF.

The J gene is TRBJ1-4, the V gene TRBV28, with 9 nucleotides matching TRBD1. Unmatched junction bases numbered 5, after V lost 5 bases and J lost 10 bases. CDR1 is MDHEN and CDR2 is SYDVKM in the germline V gene. The CDR3 sequence is 13 residues long. CDR3 amino acids: CASSPGQGGKLFF. The CDR3 region has the DNA TGTGCCAGCAGTCCGGGACAGGGAGGAAAACTGTTTTTT.

This clonotype appeared many times. The V gene is TRBV9, the J gene TRBJ2-3; D ambiguous. The CDR3 is made up of 12 amino acids. Deletions cut 7 bases from V and 0 bases from J, with 6 bases between. From germline, CDR1 is SGDLS and CDR2 YYNGEE. CDR3 in DNA: TGTGCCAGCGGAATGAGCACAGATACGCAGTATTTT. Amino acid sequence: CASGMSTDTQYF.

This rearrangement joins TRBV4-2 to TRBJ2-5, with TRBD2 matching 10 bases. The closer fit of TRBJ2-1 to the DNA end suggests the J call may be wrong. CDR1 and CDR2 (germline): LGHNA, YNFKEQ. The CDR3 totals 17 residues. The CDR3 protein is CASSQDLASGRFGEQFF. CDR3 DNA: TGTGCCAGCAGCCAAGACCTCGCTAGCGGGAGATTCGGTGAGCAGTTCTTC.

The gene calls are TRBV12-3 or TRBV12-4 and TRBJ2-2; 7 nucleotides line up with TRBD2. The CDR3 covers 14 residues. Trimming took 7 bases from V and 4 from J; bases not matched to a gene: 6. CDR3 loop: CASTPGGGTGELFF. The CDR3 bases are TGTGCCAGCACCCCGGGGGGAGGCACCGGGGAGCTGTTTTTT.

This clonotype occurred a few times. The chain recombines TRBV4-3 with TRBJ2-3; 8 bases fit TRBD1. J lost 8 bases, V lost 0 bases, and 4 bases had no gene match. This CDR3 contains 14 residues. From germline, CDR1 is LGHNA and CDR2 YSLEER. For the CDR3, the DNA is TGCGCCAGCAGCCAAGACAGGGGGCACTCTACGCAGTATTTT. Translated: CASSQDRGHSTQYF.

The chain couples TRBV7-9 to TRBJ2-7, with D perhaps matching TRBD2 (5 bases). The germline V gene encodes CDR1 SEHNR and CDR2 FQNEAQ (reference sequence). Trimming removed 3 bases from V and 5 bases from J, with 14 bases in between. The CDR3 length is 14 residues. The CDR3 protein is CASSFSRGEDEQYF. In nucleotides, the CDR3 is TGTGCCAGCAGCTTCAGTCGGGGAGAGGACGAGCAGTACTTC.

This clonotype was recorded many times. The V and J genes are TRBV21-1 and TRBJ1-4. TRBV21-1 is classified as a pseudogene. The CDR3 extends over 16 amino acids. The CDR3 DNA reads as TGTGCCAGCAGCCCACGTCAGACCGCAACTAATGAAAAACTGTTTTTT. The encoded protein is CASSPRQTATNEKLFF.

There are a few counts of this clonotype. V usage is TRBV25-1 and J usage is TRBJ2-1, with 8 nucleotides matching TRBD2. This CDR3 has 18 residues. Trimming at V came to 1 base and at J to 3 bases, leaving 11 bases not matched to a gene. The germline CDR1 and CDR2 sequences are MGHDK and SYGVNS. CDR3 residues: CASSEFRGRGELYNEQFF. The CDR3 DNA reads TGTGCCAGCAGTGAATTTCGAGGGCGGGGGGAACTCTACAATGAGCAGTTCTTC.

V gene TRBV30 combines with J gene TRBJ1-2; the match to TRBD1 covers 7 bases. Unmatched junction bases numbered 10, after V lost 0 bases and J lost 0 bases. Per germline, CDR1 GTSNPN and CDR2 SVGIG (reference sequence). The CDR3 covers 17 residues. The CDR3 spells CAWSVERLRGSNYGYTF. In DNA, the CDR3 is TGTGCCTGGAGTGTAGAGCGGCTCAGGGGGTCTAACTATGGCTACACCTTC.

This clonotype occurred once. The chain combines TRBV7-9 with TRBJ1-2; 7 bases map to TRBD1. CDR1 is SEHNR and CDR2 is FQNEAQ in the germline V gene (reference sequence). This CDR3 spans 13 amino acids. The V and J ends lost 4 bases and 8 bases, in that order; junction bases with no gene match: 7. This chain's CDR3 is CASSSDRVRGYTF. The CDR3 bases are TGTGCCAGCAGCTCTGACAGGGTTCGCGGCTACACCTTC.

This clonotype was recorded a few times. The chain joins TRBV28 to TRBJ1-3, with no clear D. Per the germline V gene, CDR1 is MDHEN and CDR2 is SYDVKM. Trimming cost V 4 bases and J 4 bases, with 23 bases left between them. CDR3 length: 18 amino acids. DNA of the CDR3: TGTGCCAGCAGTTACACCTCACCGGGAGCAGGTGTAGGAAACACCATATATTTT. Protein: CASSYTSPGAGVGNTIYF. Supplemented by reference TRBV28 and TRBJ1-3, the full variable domain reads DVKVTQSSRYLVKRTGEKVFLECVQDMDHENMFWYRQDPGLGLRLIYFSYDVKMKEKGDIPEGYSVSREKKERFSLILESASTNQTSMYLCASSYTSPGAGVGNTIYFGEGSWLTVV.

This clonotype was counted only a few times. V and J are TRBV4-1 and TRBJ2-4, with 8 bases identical to TRBD2. The V and J ends lost 1 base and 2 bases, in that order; junction bases with no gene match: 4. CDR1 and CDR2 (germline): MGHRA, YSYEKL. This CDR3 has 16 residues. The CDR3 DNA is TGCGCCAGCAGCCAAGTCGCGGGGGGTACCAAAAACATTCAGTACTTC. This translates into CASSQVAGGTKNIQYF.

The J gene is TRBJ1-2, the V gene TRBV28, with D tentatively TRBD1 (5 bases). CDR1 is MDHEN and CDR2 is SYDVKM in the germline V gene. This CDR3 spans 14 amino acids. Trimming removed 6 bases at V and 7 bases at J, with 18 bases between. In nucleotides, the CDR3 is TGTGCCAGCAGAACAGCGGGACTGCTTGCTGGCTACACCTTC. Translated, it gives CASRTAGLLAGYTF.

J is TRBJ2-5 and V is TRBV10-3, with TRBD1 as a possible D gene (6 bases). CDR1 is ENHRY, CDR2 SYGVKD, per germline. CDR3 length equals 14 residues. Deletions cut 3 bases from V and 2 bases from J, with 10 bases between. CDR3 amino acids: CAISDRQEQETQYF. The CDR3 region has the DNA TGTGCCATCAGTGATCGACAGGAACAAGAGACCCAGTACTTC.

This clonotype showed up just a few times. The chain joins TRBV6-2 or TRBV6-3 to TRBJ1-2; D may be TRBD1 (6 bases). Germline CDR1 and CDR2: MNHEY and SVGEGT. V shed 2 bases and J shed 7 bases, with 8 bases lying between them. The CDR3 loop spans 12 amino acids. Here the CDR3 reads CASSYQGRGYTF. The CDR3 DNA sequence: TGTGCCAGCAGTTACCAGGGGCGTGGCTACACCTTC.

This clonotype was observed a handful of times. J is TRBJ1-4 and V is TRBV2, with 8 bases aligning to TRBD1. The germline V gene has CDR1 SNHLY and CDR2 FYNNEI. This CDR3 comprises 14 residues. Losses at the gene ends were 6 bases for V and 4 bases for J; bases not matched to a gene: 4. Here the CDR3 DNA reads TGTGCCAGCAGGATGGACAGGGTTAATGAAAAACTGTTTTTT. This encodes CASRMDRVNEKLFF. The complete variable domain, with remaining parts taken from reference TRBV2 and TRBJ1-4, reads EPEVTQTPSHQVTQMGQEVILRCVPISNHLYFYWYRQILGQKVEFLVSFYNNEISEKSEIFDDQFSVERPDGSNFTLKIRSTKLEDSAMYFCASRMDRVNEKLFFGSGTQLSVL.

The chain joins TRBV28 to TRBJ2-3, with 9 bases identical to TRBD2. The V segment lost 5 bases and the J segment 4 bases; nucleotides outside the gene matches: 4. CDR1 is MDHEN, CDR2 SYDVKM, per germline. The CDR3 sequence is 14 residues long. CDR3 sequence (DNA): TGTGCCAGCAGTAAGACTAGCGGCCCAGATACGCAGTATTTT. Translating gives CASSKTSGPDTQYF.

The chain recombines TRBV6-5 with TRBJ2-1; 13 nucleotides agree with TRBD2. CDR1 and CDR2 (germline): MNHEY, SVGAGI. This CDR3 contains 15 residues. The trim removed 8 bases at V and 2 bases at J, leaving 3 bases unmatched. The CDR3 DNA reads TGTGCCAGCGCGGGACTAGCGGGAACCTACAATGAGCAGTTCTTC. Amino acid sequence: CASAGLAGTYNEQFF.

This clonotype was counted between two and nine times. V usage is TRBV9 and J usage is TRBJ2-5, with TRBD2 matching over 14 bases. Germline values: CDR1 SGDLS, CDR2 YYNGEE. V gave up 8 bases and J gave up 4 bases; unmatched junction bases: 10. This CDR3 region has 16 residues. The CDR3 spells CARSRGLAGGRETQYF. CDR3 bases: TGTGCCAGATCCCGCGGACTAGCGGGGGGTAGAGAGACCCAGTACTTC. Drawing the rest from reference TRBV9 and TRBJ2-5, the complete variable domain is DSGVTQTPKHLITATGQRVTLRCSPRSGDLSVYWYQQSLDQGLQFLIQYYNGEERAKGNILERFSAQQFPDLHSELNLSSLELGDSALYFCARSRGLAGGRETQYFGPGTRLLVL.

A few counts support this clonotype. V usage is TRBV7-8 and J usage is TRBJ2-5, with D possibly TRBD2 on 6 matching bases. The CDR3 loop spans 15 amino acids. V was clipped by 5 bases and J by 5 bases, with 18 bases between them. Germline CDR1 SGHVS, CDR2 FQNEAQ. CDR3 sequence (DNA): TGTGCCAGCAGCCCAAGGGACGGGACTTCGGAGACCCAGTACTTC. Residues: CASSPRDGTSETQYF.

This clonotype turned up a few times. The CDR3 loop reads CASSLTGYSNQPQHF. CDR3 coding DNA: TGTGCCAGCAGTCTGACAGGGTACAGCAATCAGCCCCAGCATTTT. This chain links TRBV6-5 with TRBJ1-5; 7 bases are shared with TRBD1. CDR1 MNHEY and CDR2 SVGAGI come from the germline V gene. The junction had 5 bases not matched to a gene; V was cut back by 5 bases and J by 1 base. The CDR3 runs 15 residues.

The chain employs TRBV10-3 and TRBJ2-3; TRBD2 matches at 8 bases. CDR3 length: 15 amino acids. The trim removed 8 bases at V and 3 bases at J, leaving 10 bases unmatched. Germline CDR1 is ENHRY and CDR2 is SYGVKD. CDR3 in DNA: TGTGCCATCGGTGGGCGAGAGCGGGGGACAGATACGCAGTATTTT. Its translation is CAIGGRERGTDTQYF.

This clonotype came up a few times. The chain combines TRBV21-1 with TRBJ2-5; the DNA was not used to check the table's D call, TRBD1. The DNA matches TRBJ2-1 better at its end, which makes the J call doubtful. TRBV21-1 corresponds to a pseudogene. The CDR3 runs to 13 residues. CDR3 coding DNA: TGTGCCAGCAGCAAAATCGCAGGGCATGAGCAGTTCTTC. Protein: CASSKIAGHEQFF.

This rearrangement joins TRBV12-3 or TRBV12-4 to TRBJ2-1; 10 positions match TRBD2. The CDR3 totals 13 residues. The junction had 2 bases not matched to a gene; V was cut back by 3 bases and J by 9 bases. DNA of the CDR3: TGTGCCAGCAGTTTTTCTAGCGGGGGTGAGCAGTTCTTC. This encodes CASSFSSGGEQFF.